This T cell receptor (beta chain) was recorded in a study of blood T cell repertoires in COVID-19. Germline CDR1 SEHNR, CDR2 FQNEAQ (reference sequence). There are 13 residues in the CDR3. The germline V and J ends were trimmed by 2 bases and 5 bases, with 9 bases remaining between them. Assay: immunoSEQ multiplex PCR; the TCRdb copy retains only in-frame clones and omits some. The table shows tens of thousands of clones, with approximately 90% occurring only once. This clone showed up just once. The receptor comes from a woman aged 40 to 55 who had recovered from COVID-19. J is TRBJ1-1 and V is TRBV7-9, with D hard to call. Sequencing was performed on PBMCs or T cells enriched from blood (not recorded which). The DNA of the CDR3 is TGTGCCAGCAGCTTAACCGAGGGTACTGAAGCTTTCTTT. It encodes CASSLTEGTEAFF.